Each of the 28 T cell receptor beta chains below was sequenced from the same sample in a study of identical twins. Each CDR3 protein gets one entry after TCRdb re-called the 5' RACE reads with MiXCR. The data hold some 500,000 distinct CDR3 sequences, with roughly an eighth observed a single time. These same data were also listed under a study on yellow fever vaccine responses in identical twins.

Material: CD4+ T cells sorted from blood. The receptors stem from a woman aged 18-29 years in good health.

In its sample, this clonotype was seen many times. The rearrangement links TRBV12-3 or TRBV12-4 to TRBJ1-6; D gene unclear. The CDR3 is 15 residues long. With 3 bases removed from V and 3 bases from J, the gap between germline ends came to 9 bases. The CDR3 loop is CASSLGQVYNSPLHF. Here the CDR3 DNA reads TGTGCCAGCAGTTTGGGCCAGGTCTATAATTCACCCCTCCACTTT.

The sample holds many counts of this clonotype. The chain joins TRBV20-1 to TRBJ2-7; possible D gene TRBD1, 6 bases. This CDR3 region has 12 residues. Germline V gene data show CDR1 as DFQATT and CDR2 as SNEGSKA (reference sequence). With 1 base removed from V and 5 bases from J, the gap between germline ends came to 9 bases. Written as DNA, the CDR3 is TGCAGTGCTAGAGGGGGGCTGGACGAGCAGTACTTC. Translation gives CSARGGLDEQYF.

This clonotype was counted between two and nine times. This rearrangement joins TRBV6-1 to TRBJ1-2, with D perhaps matching TRBD1 (5 bases). V was pared by 2 bases and J by 7 bases, with 17 bases between. CDR3 length: 15 amino acids. The germline gives CDR1 MNHNS, CDR2 SASEGT. The CDR3 is CASSEQTGSSGGYTF. The CDR3 nucleotides are TGTGCCAGCAGTGAACAAACAGGATCCTCAGGTGGCTACACCTTC.

This chain uses TRBV29-1 with TRBJ2-3; D unclear. The germline gives CDR1 SQVTM, CDR2 ANQGSEA. The germline V and J ends were trimmed by 6 bases and 3 bases, with 13 bases remaining between them. This CDR3 has 13 residues. The CDR3 DNA sequence: TGCAGCGTGAAACCTGCTGGGACAGATACGCAGTATTTT. This translates into CSVKPAGTDTQYF.

Remarks on this clonotype: A much more abundant neighbour one base away suggests this may be a read error. J is TRBJ1-2 and V is TRBV28; TRBD1 agrees at 8 bases. The CDR3 sequence is 14 residues long. CDR1 and CDR2 from the germline V gene are MDHEN and SYDVKM. This CDR3 is CTSTAGGGIYGYTF. DNA of the CDR3: TGTACCAGCACTGCAGGGGGCGGTATCTATGGCTACACCTTC.

The table lists this clonotype with a few counts. CDR3 DNA sequence: TGCAGTGCCTGGGGGCGGGATAGCACAGATACGCAGTATTTT. This translates into CSAWGRDSTDTQYF. This sequence joins TRBV20-1 and TRBJ2-3; D is perhaps TRBD1 or TRBD2 (6 bases each). The CDR3 sequence is 14 residues long. The germline V gene has CDR1 DFQATT and CDR2 SNEGSKA (reference sequence). V lost 6 bases to trimming and J lost 0 bases, with 13 bases between them.

This clonotype has only a few counts. The chain recombines TRBV28 with TRBJ2-2; 10 nucleotides agree with TRBD2. This CDR3 spans 15 amino acids. The germline V gene has CDR1 MDHEN and CDR2 SYDVKM. V was clipped by 3 bases and J by 5 bases; unmatched bases: 3. Here the CDR3 DNA reads TGTGCCAGCAGTTTTATAGCGGGAGGAACCGGGGAGCTGTTTTTT. Translated, it gives CASSFIAGGTGELFF.

The chain recombines TRBV29-1 with TRBJ2-3; 13 bases line up with TRBD2. V lost 0 bases, J lost 1 base, and 1 base stayed unmatched. CDR1 is SQVTM, CDR2 ANQGSEA, per germline. CDR3 length: 16 residues. The CDR3 region is CSVEDGTSGGTDTQYF. For the CDR3, the DNA is TGCAGCGTTGAAGATGGGACTAGCGGGGGCACAGATACGCAGTATTTT.

This clonotype was recorded a few times. The V and J genes are TRBV6-1 and TRBJ1-1; D uncertain. Germline lookup yields CDR1 MNHNS and CDR2 SASEGT. The CDR3 is 13 amino acids. Trimming removed 7 bases from V and 3 bases from J, with 12 bases in between. CDR3 sequence: CASIPRSHTEAFF. The CDR3 coding sequence is TGTGCCAGCATTCCCCGGTCGCACACTGAAGCTTTCTTT.

This clonotype appeared a few times. This chain joins TRBV27 and TRBJ1-1, with 8 bases aligning to TRBD1. The J segment lost 7 bases and the V segment lost 6 bases, leaving 7 bases of the junction unmatched. Germline assignment: CDR1 MNHEY and CDR2 SMNVEV (reference sequence). The CDR3 loop spans 13 amino acids. The CDR3 DNA is TGTGCCAGCAGACCCAGACAGGGGAATGAAGCTTTCTTT. Protein sequence: CASRPRQGNEAFF.

The chain has TRBV2 and TRBJ2-2, with 7 bases matching TRBD1. From germline, CDR1 is SNHLY and CDR2 FYNNEI. The CDR3 is 14 amino acids. With V trimmed by 8 bases and J by 4 bases, 7 bases remained unmatched. This CDR3 reads CASVYRGGTGELFF. Here the CDR3 DNA reads TGTGCCAGCGTATACAGGGGTGGCACCGGGGAGCTGTTTTTT.

The rearrangement joins TRBV10-2 to TRBJ2-7; D remains unclear. The CDR3 contains 13 residues. V was clipped by 4 bases and J by 2 bases, with 9 bases between them. Germline assignment: CDR1 WSHSY and CDR2 SAAADI. Here the CDR3 reads CASSAGSTYEQYF. CDR3 coding DNA: TGCGCCAGCAGTGCGGGTTCCACCTACGAGCAGTACTTC.

This chain joins TRBV11-2 and TRBJ2-1; D not resolved. The CDR3 has 14 residues. Germline CDR1 is SGHAT and CDR2 is FQNNGV. The V end was cut by 1 base, the J end by 8 bases, with 12 bases between. The CDR3 DNA follows: TGTGCCAGCAGCTTAGTTTTAATGGGGTATGAGCAGTTCTTC. Translated: CASSLVLMGYEQFF.

This chain links TRBV20-1 with TRBJ2-3; 10 bases are a match to TRBD2. The CDR3 length is 14 residues. The V and J ends lost 6 bases and 1 base, in that order; junction bases with no gene match: 4. Germline V gene data show CDR1 as DFQATT and CDR2 as SNEGSKA (reference sequence). As DNA, the CDR3 is TGCAGTGCGCTTCTAGCGGGGGGCACAGATACGCAGTATTTT. As protein: CSALLAGGTDTQYF.

The rearrangement uses TRBV7-9 and TRBJ1-5; D unresolved. The CDR3 is 12 residues long. With 2 bases removed from V and 5 bases from J, the gap between germline ends came to 4 bases. Germline CDR1 reads SEHNR; CDR2 reads FQNEAQ (reference sequence). CDR3 amino acids: CASSLIDQPQHF. DNA for the CDR3: TGTGCCAGCAGCTTAATAGATCAGCCCCAGCATTTT.

J is TRBJ1-2 and V is TRBV20-1; D might be TRBD1 (5 bases). Germline CDR1 and CDR2: DFQATT and SNEGSKA (reference sequence). Trimming took off 5 bases at V and 2 bases at J, with 9 bases between the two ends. The CDR3 consists of 12 residues. The CDR3 bases are TGCAGTGCTCTGGGGGTGAACTATGGCTACACCTTC. Its protein is CSALGVNYGYTF.

The rearrangement links TRBV4-1 to TRBJ2-1, with 7 bases that match TRBD1. There are 17 residues in the CDR3. V lost 2 bases, J lost 2 bases, and 9 bases stayed unmatched. The germline V gene encodes CDR1 MGHRA and CDR2 YSYEKL. The CDR3 here is CASSQPGLGQPYNEQFF. For the CDR3, the DNA is TGCGCCAGCAGCCAACCTGGGTTGGGACAGCCCTACAATGAGCAGTTCTTC.

This clonotype was counted only a few times. This chain uses TRBV7-2 with TRBJ2-3, with 11 positions matching TRBD2. CDR1 SGHTA and CDR2 FQGNSA come from the germline V gene. After removal of 5 bases from V and 4 bases from J, the junction contained 5 bases not matched to a gene. The CDR3 is 15 residues long. CDR3 in DNA: TGTGCCAGCAGCCCTACTAGCGGGAGATCAGATACGCAGTATTTT. Translating gives CASSPTSGRSDTQYF.

This clonotype was observed a few times. The CDR3 loop is CASSPSRDTGKLFF. For the CDR3, the DNA is TGTGCCAGCAGTCCGAGCCGGGACACGGGAAAACTGTTTTTT. The chain links TRBV12-3 or TRBV12-4 to TRBJ1-4; perhaps TRBD1 as D (6 bases). V was cut by 5 bases and J by 10 bases, with 17 bases left in between. The CDR3 spans 14 residues.

The chain has TRBV20-1 and TRBJ2-1; no firm D call. The CDR3 spans 15 residues. The germline V gene has CDR1 DFQATT and CDR2 SNEGSKA (reference sequence). V lost 0 bases and J 1 base, leaving 10 bases between the germline ends. CDR3 residues: CSARDCGNSYNEQFF. CDR3 nucleotides: TGCAGTGCTAGAGATTGTGGCAATTCCTACAATGAGCAGTTCTTC.

V and J are TRBV12-3 or TRBV12-4 and TRBJ2-5; 10 bases match TRBD1. Trimming removed 2 bases from V and 7 bases from J; junction bases left unmatched: 7. The CDR3 length is 15 residues. This chain's CDR3 is CASSLSDRGLGTQYF. In DNA form, the CDR3 reads TGTGCCAGCAGTTTATCAGACAGGGGGCTCGGGACCCAGTACTTC.

The chain employs TRBV11-2 and TRBJ2-3; D possibly corresponds to TRBD2 (6 bases). The CDR3 length is 17 residues. V lost 5 bases to trimming and J lost 0 bases, with 18 bases between them. Germline CDR1 SGHAT, CDR2 FQNNGV. CDR3 protein: CASSRRGSGSSTDTQYF. CDR3 coding DNA: TGTGCCAGCAGCCGCCGGGGGAGCGGGTCGAGCACAGATACGCAGTATTTT. Full variable domain (rest looked up from reference TRBV11-2 and TRBJ2-3): EAGVAQSPRYKIIEKRQSVAFWCNPISGHATLYWYQQILGQGPKLLIQFQNNGVVDDSQLPKDRFSAERLKGVDSTLKIQPAKLEDSAVYLCASSRRGSGSSTDTQYFGPGTRLTVL.

The sample holds a few counts of this clonotype. The chain carries TRBV5-1 and TRBJ2-5; 8 positions agree with TRBD2. Germline V gene sequence: CDR1 SGHRS, CDR2 YFSETQ. J gave up 6 bases and V 8 bases, and 15 bases lay outside the gene matches. CDR3 size: 15 residues. The CDR3 bases are TGCGCCAGTGCCTCCGGGACTAGTGTCGGGAAGACCCAGTACTTC. It yields the protein CASASGTSVGKTQYF. Full variable domain (missing parts from reference TRBV5-1 and TRBJ2-5): KAGVTQTPRYLIKTRGQQVTLSCSPISGHRSVSWYQQTPGQGLQFLFEYFSETQRNKGNFPGRFSGRQFSNSRSEMNVSTLELGDSALYLCASASGTSVGKTQYFGPGTRLLVL.

This clonotype has only a few counts. The chain employs TRBV6-5 and TRBJ2-5; 8 nucleotides line up with TRBD2. Per the germline V gene, CDR1 is MNHEY and CDR2 is SVGAGI. The CDR3 runs 16 residues. V lost 2 bases and J lost 5; bases outside the gene matches: 10. Here the CDR3 DNA reads TGTGCCAGCAGTTACGTTTCGGGGGGGCCTGGGGAGACCCAGTACTTC. Its protein is CASSYVSGGPGETQYF.

The chain links TRBV28 to TRBJ1-2; 10 bases agree with TRBD1. V dropped 4 bases and J dropped 4; count of bases not matched to a gene: 6. The CDR3 length is 15 residues. Germline V gene sequence: CDR1 MDHEN, CDR2 SYDVKM. CDR3 in DNA: TGTGCCAGCAGTTCTCCGGGACAGGGGACCTATGGCTACACCTTC. It yields the protein CASSSPGQGTYGYTF.

The rearrangement joins TRBV2 to TRBJ2-1; weak D call: TRBD2 (5 bases). CDR3 length equals 17 residues. Germline V gene data show CDR1 as SNHLY and CDR2 as FYNNEI. Trimming took off 7 bases at V and 0 bases at J, with 19 bases between the two ends. Here the CDR3 reads CASISLDWRSSYNEQFF. The CDR3 DNA is TGTGCCAGCATCAGCCTGGACTGGCGGAGCTCCTACAATGAGCAGTTCTTC.

The chain links TRBV5-1 to TRBJ2-7; 12 positions agree with TRBD1. CDR3 length: 16 amino acids. J gave up 6 bases and V 4 bases, and 11 bases lay outside the gene matches. The germline V gene has CDR1 SGHRS and CDR2 YFSETQ. CDR3 sequence reads: CASSGRPGQGAGEQYF. As DNA, the CDR3 is TGCGCCAGCAGCGGTAGACCGGGACAGGGGGCAGGCGAGCAGTACTTC. Using reference TRBV5-1 and TRBJ2-7 for the parts outside the CDR3, the full variable domain is KAGVTQTPRYLIKTRGQQVTLSCSPISGHRSVSWYQQTPGQGLQFLFEYFSETQRNKGNFPGRFSGRQFSNSRSEMNVSTLELGDSALYLCASSGRPGQGAGEQYFGPGTRLTVT.

This clonotype was counted only a few times. The chain carries TRBV20-1 and TRBJ1-5; D may be TRBD1 (5 bases). Germline CDR1 and CDR2: DFQATT and SNEGSKA (reference sequence). The V gene lost 6 bases and the J gene lost 0 bases, with 15 bases spanning the gap. CDR3 size: 15 residues. The CDR3 nucleotides are TGCAGTGCGATCGGCCAGGGTTATAGCAATCAGCCCCAGCATTTT. It yields the protein CSAIGQGYSNQPQHF.